This entry lists 5 T cell receptor beta chains sequenced from one sample in a study of cytomegalovirus exposure and HLA in healthy donors. PCR used 60 Vbeta primers and 13 Jbeta primers. Clones were sequenced by immunoSEQ multiplex PCR, and TCRdb holds only the in-frame ones, with some missing. The sample shows roughly 160,000 clones, approximately 79% of them seen only once. The sequencing input was PBMCs. These receptors were taken from a male donor in good health and CMV-seronegative.

The chain combines TRBV5-1 with TRBJ1-1; D is possibly TRBD1 (6 bases). Germline V gene data show CDR1 as SGHRS and CDR2 as YFSETQ. This CDR3 is 15 amino acids long. V shed 4 bases and J shed 3 bases, with 16 bases lying between them. The CDR3 bases are TGCGCCAGCAGCACCGGACAGTTTGTCGACACTGAAGCTTTCTTT. This sequence encodes CASSTGQFVDTEAFF. Full variable domain (missing parts from reference TRBV5-1 and TRBJ1-1): KAGVTQTPRYLIKTRGQQVTLSCSPISGHRSVSWYQQTPGQGLQFLFEYFSETQRNKGNFPGRFSGRQFSNSRSEMNVSTLELGDSALYLCASSTGQFVDTEAFFGQGTRLTVV.

This sequence joins TRBV30 and TRBJ1-3; D call uncertain. The germline CDR1 and CDR2 sequences are GTSNPN and SVGIG (reference sequence). This CDR3 contains 12 residues. The V gene lost 8 bases and the J gene lost 1 base, with 9 bases spanning the gap. The CDR3 coding sequence is TGTGCCCTACGCATGTCTGGAAACACCATATATTTT. Protein sequence: CALRMSGNTIYF.

This chain links TRBV7-2 with TRBJ1-4, with no clear D. Trimming pared 5 bases from V and 8 bases from J, leaving 12 bases between. The germline V gene has CDR1 SGHTA and CDR2 FQGNSA. The CDR3 has 13 amino acids. CDR3 nucleotide sequence: TGTGCCAGCAGCCCCAGGACGGGGGAAAAACTGTTTTTT. Encoded protein: CASSPRTGEKLFF. The whole variable domain, remainder taken from reference TRBV7-2 and TRBJ1-4, is GAGVSQSPSNKVTEKGKDVELRCDPISGHTALYWYRQSLGQGLEFLIYFQGNSAPDKSGLPSDRFSAERTGGSVSTLTIQRTQQEDSAVYLCASSPRTGEKLFFGSGTQLSVL.

This chain connects TRBV4-1 to TRBJ1-6, with D unclear. Trimming left V 1 base short and J 2 bases short, with 9 bases between. Germline V gives CDR1 MGHRA, CDR2 YSYEKL. The CDR3 is 16 amino acids. CDR3 DNA sequence: TGCGCCAGCAGCCAAGTAGGCAGCGCCTATAATTCACCCCTCCACTTT. It encodes CASSQVGSAYNSPLHF.

This sequence joins TRBV19 and TRBJ1-1; TRBD1 matches 7 bases. The junction had 8 bases not matched to a gene; V was cut back by 4 bases and J by 0 bases. This CDR3 is 16 amino acids long. From germline, CDR1 is LNHDA and CDR2 SQIVND (reference sequence). The CDR3: CASSNRPGQMNTEAFF. CDR3 bases: TGTGCCAGTAGTAACCGACCGGGACAGATGAACACTGAAGCTTTCTTT.